This T cell receptor (beta chain) was sequenced in a study of shared clonotypes between healthy human individuals. When replicate PCRs were run on sorted subsets, they used 200 ng DNA, about 30,000 T cell genomes. Only in-frame clones appear in the TCRdb table, and some are missing; sequencing was by immunoSEQ multiplex PCR. Found here are roughly 2.4 million clones, more than 90% of them singletons; the top ten hold roughly 0.13%. The J segment lost 6 bases and the V segment lost 2 bases, leaving 9 bases of the junction unmatched. Germline V gives CDR1 MRHNA, CDR2 SNTAGT. This CDR3 region has 15 residues. Nashville, Tennessee was home to all donors, each a Caucasian adult. Findings and limits, study-wide: Naive subsets generally had larger estimated richness than memory subsets.

As regards this clone: The antigen is unknown.

The chain has TRBV6-4 and TRBJ2-7; 8 nucleotides match TRBD1. The sequenced sample was naive CD4+ T cells sorted from blood. The subset was: CD45RA+ positively selected. This clonotype was sampled from a man younger than 35 in good health. The CDR3 nucleotides are TGTGCCAGCAGTGACAGCGGACAGGGTACGGGCGAGCAGTACTTC. Translating it yields CASSDSGQGTGEQYF.